One and the same sample provided the 11 T cell receptor beta chains below, sequenced in a study of CD8 T cells in Susac syndrome. Reverse transcription of roughly 0.5 to 1 ug RNA was carried out with random hexamers. TCRdb passed the immunoSEQ multiplex PCR reads through MiXCR, listing each CDR3 protein once. This sample has about 430,000 distinct CDR3 sequences; 85% occur once, and the top ten carry about 0.1%. Sequencing was done on a sample of CD8+ T cells from PBMCs. The receptors shown here come from a human donor with multiple sclerosis.

The V and J genes are TRBV19 and TRBJ1-5; D remains unclear. Germline values: CDR1 LNHDA, CDR2 SQIVND (reference sequence). This CDR3 is 17 amino acids long. V lost 5 bases and J 0 bases, leaving 17 bases between the germline ends. The CDR3 is CASSGDPTPFSNQPQHF. The DNA for the CDR3 is TGTGCCAGTAGTGGGGATCCAACCCCCTTTAGCAATCAGCCCCAGCATTTT.

A few counts support this clonotype. At one end the junction does not follow the germline gene, possibly because of a read error. This chain connects TRBV27 to TRBJ2-1, with TRBD2 as a possible D gene (6 bases). The CDR3 is made up of 13 amino acids. Germline V gives CDR1 MNHEY, CDR2 SMNVEV (reference sequence). Written as DNA, the CDR3 is TGTGCCAGTAGTTTCGGGGGCTACAATGAGCAGTTCTTC. Protein: CASSFGGYNEQFF.

The genes are TRBV9 and TRBJ2-2, with D perhaps matching TRBD2 (6 bases). The CDR3 sequence is 16 residues long. V shed 0 bases and J shed 5 bases, with 14 bases lying between them. The V gene's germline CDR1 is SGDLS and CDR2 YYNGEE. CDR3 in amino acids: CASSVGSRERTGELFF. CDR3 bases: TGTGCCAGCAGCGTAGGTTCGCGGGAAAGAACCGGGGAGCTGTTTTTT.

V and J are TRBV4-1 and TRBJ1-2, with D perhaps matching TRBD1 (6 bases). V lost 5 bases, J lost 2 bases, and 15 bases lay in between. Germline CDR1 MGHRA, CDR2 YSYEKL. The CDR3 runs to 15 residues. The CDR3 DNA reads as TGCGCCAGCAGCATCGGACAGTTTACAAACTATGGCTACACCTTC. Protein: CASSIGQFTNYGYTF.

The chain combines TRBV27 with TRBJ2-5; D call uncertain. The CDR3 consists of 13 residues. Trimming removed 4 bases at V and 5 bases at J, with 11 bases between. Looked up from germline, CDR1 is MNHEY and CDR2 is SMNVEV (reference sequence). CDR3: CASSSPPGETQYF. CDR3 DNA: TGTGCCAGCAGTTCCCCTCCCGGGGAGACCCAGTACTTC.

For the CDR3, the DNA is TGTGCCAGCTCACCACCCGACACGAACACTGAAGCTTTCTTT. This codes for CASSPPDTNTEAFF. This chain connects TRBV18 to TRBJ1-1; no clear D. Germline V CDR1 and CDR2: KGHSH, LQKENI. This CDR3 comprises 14 residues. Trimming left V 0 bases short and J 1 base short, with 6 bases between.

The rearrangement links TRBV28 to TRBJ2-1; 7 positions agree with TRBD2. The CDR3 sequence is 15 residues long. The germline CDR1 and CDR2 sequences are MDHEN and SYDVKM. The V segment lost 5 bases and the J segment 0 bases; nucleotides outside the gene matches: 4. The CDR3 protein is CASSQGLSSYNEQFF. The CDR3 nucleotides read TGTGCCAGCAGTCAGGGACTATCCTCCTACAATGAGCAGTTCTTC.

The genes are TRBV15 and TRBJ1-1, with D tentatively TRBD1 (5 bases). Trimming stripped 5 bases from V and 0 bases from J, with 13 bases between. The CDR3 is made up of 15 amino acids. The germline CDR1 and CDR2 sequences are LNHNV and YYDKDF (reference sequence). The CDR3 DNA reads as TGTGCCACCAGCGCGACAGTTAACATGAACACTGAAGCTTTCTTT. This encodes CATSATVNMNTEAFF. Based on the CDR3 plus reference TRBV15 and TRBJ1-1, the full variable domain is DAMVIQNPRYQVTQFGKPVTLSCSQTLNHNVMYWYQQKSSQAPKLLFHYYDKDFNNEADTPDNFQSRRPNTSFCFLDIRSPGLGDTAMYLCATSATVNMNTEAFFGQGTRLTVV.

This chain uses TRBV14 with TRBJ2-7; D is possibly TRBD1 or TRBD2 (5 bases each). V lost 4 bases, J lost 1 base, and 20 bases lay in between. Germline loops: CDR1 SGHDN, CDR2 FVKESK. The CDR3 is 17 residues long. CDR3 sequence: CASSPLMGTVGSYEQYF. The DNA for the CDR3 is TGTGCCAGCAGCCCATTAATGGGGACGGTTGGTTCCTACGAGCAGTACTTC. The entire variable domain, with the rest obtained from reference TRBV14 and TRBJ2-7, is as follows: EAGVTQFPSHSVIEKGQTVTLRCDPISGHDNLYWYRRVMGKEIKFLLHFVKESKQDESGMPNNRFLAERTGGTYSTLKVQPAELEDSGVYFCASSPLMGTVGSYEQYFGPGTRLTVT.

The J gene is TRBJ2-7, the V gene TRBV27, with D perhaps matching TRBD2 (6 bases). There are 15 residues in the CDR3. Germline V gene sequence: CDR1 MNHEY, CDR2 SMNVEV (reference sequence). V dropped 2 bases and J dropped 2 bases, with 13 bases sitting between them. This CDR3 reads CASSLTTGGPYEQYF. CDR3 nucleotides: TGTGCCAGCAGTTTAACCACCGGGGGACCCTACGAGCAGTACTTC.

The chain joins TRBV7-9 to TRBJ2-7; TRBD2 aligns across 10 bases. Germline V gene lookup returns CDR1 SEHNR and CDR2 FQNEAQ (reference sequence). The CDR3 has 16 residues. J lost 3 bases, V lost 5 bases, and 10 bases had no gene match. The CDR3 sequence: CASSPVAGGDLYEQYF. The CDR3 DNA sequence: TGTGCCAGCAGCCCGGTAGCGGGAGGCGACCTCTACGAGCAGTACTTC.